This T cell receptor (beta chain) is drawn from a study of cytotoxic CD8 clonotypes in ibrutinib-treated CLL. The CDR3 spans 16 residues. The ends lost 0 bases at V and 1 base at J; junction bases unmatched: 5. CDR1 ENHRY and CDR2 SYGVKD come from the germline V gene. The repertoire was sequenced with immunoSEQ multiplex PCR; TCRdb's copy has only in-frame clones and lacks some. The data contain tens of thousands of clones, around 60% of them singletons. This clone was picked up many times. This receptor was obtained from a human donor with chronic lymphocytic leukemia. This sequence joins TRBV10-3 and TRBJ1-1; the match to TRBD1 covers 7 bases. Sequences were derived from PBMCs, sampled after 24 months of ibrutinib treatment. The CDR3 region has the DNA TGTGCCATCAGTGAGTCGAAGGGGGCCCCGAACACTGAAGCTTTCTTT. This codes for CAISESKGAPNTEAFF.